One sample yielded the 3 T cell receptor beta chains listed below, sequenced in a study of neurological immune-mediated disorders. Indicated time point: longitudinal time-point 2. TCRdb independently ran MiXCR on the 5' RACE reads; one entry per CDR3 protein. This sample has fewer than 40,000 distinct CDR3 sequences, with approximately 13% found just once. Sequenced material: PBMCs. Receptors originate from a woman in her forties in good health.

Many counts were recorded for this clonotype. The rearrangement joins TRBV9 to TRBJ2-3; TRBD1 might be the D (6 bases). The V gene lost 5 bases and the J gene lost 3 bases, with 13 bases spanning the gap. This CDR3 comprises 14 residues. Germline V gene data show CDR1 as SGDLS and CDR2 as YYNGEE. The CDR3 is CASSQTGFTDTQYF. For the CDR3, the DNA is TGTGCCAGCAGTCAAACAGGGTTTACAGATACGCAGTATTTT.

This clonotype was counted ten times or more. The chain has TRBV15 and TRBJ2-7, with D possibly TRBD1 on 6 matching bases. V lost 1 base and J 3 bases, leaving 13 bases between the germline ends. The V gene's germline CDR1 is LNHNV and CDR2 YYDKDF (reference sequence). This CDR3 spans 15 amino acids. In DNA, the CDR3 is TGTGCCACCAGCAGAGTTTGGGGCAGGGGCTACGAGCAGTACTTC. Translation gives CATSRVWGRGYEQYF.

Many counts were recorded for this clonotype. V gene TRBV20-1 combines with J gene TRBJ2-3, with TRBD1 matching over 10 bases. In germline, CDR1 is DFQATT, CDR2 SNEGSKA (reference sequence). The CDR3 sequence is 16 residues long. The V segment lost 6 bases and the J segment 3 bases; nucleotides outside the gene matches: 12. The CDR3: CSARRWRTGGTDTQYF. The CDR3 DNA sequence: TGCAGTGCCAGAAGATGGAGGACAGGGGGAACAGATACGCAGTATTTT.